The present T cell receptor (beta chain) was sequenced within a study of OX40 agonist ivuxolimab in advanced cancers. TCRdb's table, derived via immunoSEQ multiplex PCR, lists solely in-frame clones and lacks some. The sample has 11,000 to 15,000 clones, roughly 92% seen once. V was pared by 5 bases and J by 5 bases, with 9 bases between. The CDR3 contains 12 residues. Germline values: CDR1 SNHLY, CDR2 FYNNEI. This sequence originates from an adult with an advanced solid tumor such as melanoma, head and neck, liver or kidney cancer. The gene calls are TRBV2 and TRBJ1-2; no definite D call. The material was CD4+ or CD8+ T cells sorted from blood, obtained in a trial of the OX40 agonist ivuxolimab. CDR3 nucleotide sequence: TGTGCCAGCAGTTCGCCGTTATATGGCTACACCTTC. It codes for CASSSPLYGYTF.